This T cell receptor beta chain originates from a study of CD8 T cells in Susac syndrome. A word on this clonotype: The junction shows a germline mismatch at one end, possibly a read error.

The germline CDR1 and CDR2 sequences are MNHEY and SMNVEV (reference sequence). The length of the CDR3 is 15 residues. With random hexamers, reverse transcription was performed on about 0.5 to 1 ug of RNA. MiXCR, applied by TCRdb to the immunoSEQ multiplex PCR reads, yields one record per CDR3 protein. This table holds 200,000 to 250,000 distinct CDR3 sequences, roughly nine tenths found once. TCR beta sequences were obtained from blood CD8+ and CD4+ T cells. The CD8+ and CD4+ T cells were isolated magnetically using a negative isolation approach, whereas the TEMRA cells were enriched by FACS. The sequencing input was CD8+ T cells from PBMCs. The clonotype comes from a human donor with multiple sclerosis. This chain joins TRBV27 and TRBJ1-2; tentative D call: TRBD1 (5 bases). CDR3 sequence (DNA): TGTACCAGCAGTTTTCTGGGGGACCCCAACTATGGCTACACCTTC. Translation gives CTSSFLGDPNYGYTF.